This section outlines one TCR beta chain sequence together with its context. The antigen remains undetermined. RNA was isolated and reverse transcribed to cDNA, the sequencing template. Method: immunoSEQ multiplex PCR; TCRdb's copy keeps in-frame clones and lacks some. The top ten clones hold around 0.46% of a sample with more than 100,000 clones, around 53% of them seen once. Trimming stripped 0 bases from V and 5 bases from J, with 10 bases between. The CDR3 spans 14 residues. Germline V gene sequence: CDR1 SGHAT, CDR2 FQNNGV. Described treatment: oral pan-JAK inhibitor, 5-10 mg twice daily. These data belong to a study of CD8+ T cells in alopecia areata. Study-level points and caveats: Although TCR sharing was seen in mice, sharing across patients was less clear, possibly for HLA-related reasons. Since there was just one nonresponder, nobody can yet say how baseline CD8+ expansion ties to response.

The sample in question was CD4+ T cells sorted from blood, obtained at week 4, from a patient treated with tofacitinib. This sequence joins TRBV11-2 and TRBJ1-1, with unresolved D. The clonotype originates from a human donor with alopecia areata. In DNA form, the CDR3 reads TGTGCCAGCAGCTTAGATGGAGGAGAAACTGAAGCTTTCTTT. It yields the protein CASSLDGGETEAFF.